The clone carrying this T cell receptor (beta chain) was seen more than once but under ten times. Libraries of TCR beta came from iRepertoire HTBI primers plus Arm-PCR of CDR3 regions. Each CDR3 protein gets one entry after TCRdb re-called the multiplex PCR reads with MiXCR. The sample has roughly 420,000 distinct CDR3 sequences; 14% are singletons. Time point of the sample: newly diagnosed GD, antithyroid drugs for less than 3 months. PBMC-extracted RNA yielded the TCR library. This entry comes from a study of regulatory T cells in long-lasting Graves disease. V gave up 0 bases and J gave up 0 bases, with 10 bases separating them. The germline CDR1 and CDR2 sequences are SGHRS and YFSETQ. The CDR3 length is 15 residues. These same data were also listed under a study on T cells in Graves' hyperthyroidism and ophthalmopathy. In that study: Blood held most thyroid clonotypes expanded above 0.001 frequency.

This sequence originates from a woman aged 45-65 years with Graves disease. The V and J genes are TRBV5-1 and TRBJ2-7; D perhaps matches TRBD2 (6 bases). The input for sequencing was peripheral blood mononuclear cells (PBMCs), taken at new diagnosis, from a patient treated with antithyroid drugs. The DNA of the CDR3 is TGCGCCAGCAGCTTGGGCGGTAGCGGCTCCTACGAGCAGTACTTC. Translated: CASSLGGSGSYEQYF.